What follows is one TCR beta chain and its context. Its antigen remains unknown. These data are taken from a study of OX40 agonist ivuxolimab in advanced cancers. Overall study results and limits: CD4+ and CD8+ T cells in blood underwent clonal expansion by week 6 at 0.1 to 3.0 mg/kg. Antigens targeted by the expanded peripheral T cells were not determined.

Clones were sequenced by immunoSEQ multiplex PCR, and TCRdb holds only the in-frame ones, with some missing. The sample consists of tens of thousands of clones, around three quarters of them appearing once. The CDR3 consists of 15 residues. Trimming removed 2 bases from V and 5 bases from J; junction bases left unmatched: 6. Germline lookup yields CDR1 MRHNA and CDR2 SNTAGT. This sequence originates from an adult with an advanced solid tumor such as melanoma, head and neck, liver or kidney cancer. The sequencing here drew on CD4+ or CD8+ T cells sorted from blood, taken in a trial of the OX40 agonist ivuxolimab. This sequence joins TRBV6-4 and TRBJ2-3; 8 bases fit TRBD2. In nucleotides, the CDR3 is TGTGCCAGCAGTGACGGAGCGGGGGAGGGAGATACGCAGTATTTT. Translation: CASSDGAGEGDTQYF.